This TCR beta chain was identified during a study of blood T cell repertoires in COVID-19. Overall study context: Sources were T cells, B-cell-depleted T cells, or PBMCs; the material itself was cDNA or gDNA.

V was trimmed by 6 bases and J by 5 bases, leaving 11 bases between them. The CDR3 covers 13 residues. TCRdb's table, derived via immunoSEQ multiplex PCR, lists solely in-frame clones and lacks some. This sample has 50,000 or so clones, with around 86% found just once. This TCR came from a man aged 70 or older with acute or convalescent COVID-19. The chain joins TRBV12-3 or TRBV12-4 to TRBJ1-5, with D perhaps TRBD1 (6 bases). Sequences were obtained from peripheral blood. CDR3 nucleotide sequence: TGTGCCAGCAGGGGGGGGCACGATCAGCCCCAGCATTTT. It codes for CASRGGHDQPQHF.